This T cell receptor (beta chain) derives from a study of T cell responses to AZD1222 COVID-19 vaccine. Analyses pooled second doses at about 4 or about 12 weeks. In regard to this clone: What it binds is not known.

General study points: Reports indicate that nearly half of spike-specific TCRs are directed at unmutated variant regions. Donors were mostly white British, more females; clonal diversity possibly underestimated.

Assay: immunoSEQ multiplex PCR; the TCRdb copy retains only in-frame clones and omits some. The table lists approximately 120,000 clones, around 85% of them singletons. J was trimmed by 7 bases and V by 6 bases; bases with no gene match: 13. The CDR3 sequence is 15 residues long. Germline lookup yields CDR1 ENHRY and CDR2 SYGVKD. The receptor comes from an adult who received the AZD1222 COVID-19 vaccine. This sample comprised peripheral blood, obtained 28 days after the second AZD1222 dose. This chain uses TRBV10-3 with TRBJ2-7; 9 nucleotides agree with TRBD1. The CDR3 coding sequence is TGTGCCATCAGAAACCCGGGACAGGGTGCGGGTGAGCAGTACTTC. Its translation: CAIRNPGQGAGEQYF.